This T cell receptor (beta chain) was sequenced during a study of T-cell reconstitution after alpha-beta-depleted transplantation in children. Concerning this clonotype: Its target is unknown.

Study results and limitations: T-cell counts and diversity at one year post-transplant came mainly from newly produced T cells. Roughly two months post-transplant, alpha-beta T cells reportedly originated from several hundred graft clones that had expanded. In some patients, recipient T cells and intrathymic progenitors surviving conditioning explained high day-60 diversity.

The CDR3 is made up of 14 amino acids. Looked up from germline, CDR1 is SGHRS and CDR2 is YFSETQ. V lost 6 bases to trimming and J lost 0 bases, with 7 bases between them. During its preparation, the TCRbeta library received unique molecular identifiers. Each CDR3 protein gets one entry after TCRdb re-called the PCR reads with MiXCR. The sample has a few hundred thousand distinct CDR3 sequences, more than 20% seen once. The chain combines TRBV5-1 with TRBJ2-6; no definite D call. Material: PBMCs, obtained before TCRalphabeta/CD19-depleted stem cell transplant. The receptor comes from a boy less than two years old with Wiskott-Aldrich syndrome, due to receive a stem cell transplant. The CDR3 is CASTQTSGANVLTF. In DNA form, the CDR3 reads TGCGCCAGCACACAGACCTCTGGGGCCAACGTCCTGACTTTC.